These T cell receptor beta chains were read from a single sample in a study of beta chain features in type 1 diabetes. Profiling relied on immunoSEQ multiplex PCR, and the TCRdb table lists in-frame clones only, not all of them. Among a few hundred thousand clones, roughly 24% were seen once, and the ten largest hold 0.012%. Material: naive CD4+ T cells from blood. Source of these receptors: a woman aged 25 to 39 with type 1 diabetes. The CDR3 runs from the conserved cysteine through the conserved F or W. The order of the fields is V gene, clone size, D gene, J gene, CDR3 protein, CDR3 DNA. The D gene is left open where the match is weak. A row's size may be missing; if present it is once, few, many or a size class.

>TRBV11-2|.|TRBD1|TRBJ2-1
CASSPTTTGGNEQFF
TGTGCCAGCAGCCCTACAACGACAGGGGGCAATGAGCAGTTCTTC
>TRBV30|.|TRBD2|TRBJ2-3
CAWESGSRDTQYF
TGTGCCTGGGAGAGCGGGAGTCGGGATACGCAGTATTTT
>TRBV30|.|TRBD2|TRBJ2-1
CAWSVGTSGYNEQFF
TGTGCCTGGAGTGTAGGGACTAGCGGATACAATGAGCAGTTCTTC
>TRBV29-1|few|.|TRBJ2-5
CSVVDGTQETQYF
TGCAGCGTAGTAGACGGGACTCAAGAGACCCAGTACTTC
>TRBV7-9|few|TRBD2|TRBJ2-5
CASSLGLAQETQYF
TGTGCCAGCAGCTTAGGACTAGCGCAAGAGACCCAGTACTTC
>TRBV19|.|.|TRBJ1-2
CASSIDRGSYGYTF
TGTGCCAGTAGTATAGATCGGGGATCCTATGGCTACACCTTC
>TRBV5-1|.|.|TRBJ2-7
CASSPPPAVATYEQYF
TGCGCCAGCAGCCCCCCCCCTGCGGTCGCCACCTACGAGCAGTACTTC
>TRBV18|few|.|TRBJ2-2
CASSPRGSGELFF
TGTGCCAGCTCACCACGGGGCTCCGGGGAGCTGTTTTTT
>TRBV28|.|TRBD1|TRBJ2-3
CASMLIQGDADTQYF
TGTGCCAGCATGTTAATCCAGGGGGATGCAGATACGCAGTATTTT
>TRBV5-1|.|.|TRBJ2-1
CASSSTGTSENEQFF
TGCGCCAGCAGCTCGACAGGGACTAGTGAAAATGAGCAGTTCTTC
>TRBV30|.|.|TRBJ1-2
CAWNSWGSYGYTF
TGTGCCTGGAACAGCTGGGGCAGCTATGGCTACACCTTC
>TRBV5-1|few|.|TRBJ1-1
CASSFSSPNTEAFF
TGCGCCAGCAGCTTCTCGAGTCCGAACACTGAAGCTTTCTTT
>TRBV11-1|.|TRBD1|TRBJ1-1
CASRDREVSEAFF
TGTGCCAGCAGAGACAGGGAAGTCTCTGAAGCTTTCTTT
>TRBV4-2|few|TRBD2|TRBJ2-1
CASSQAVPSGILDNEQFF
TGTGCCAGCAGCCAAGCTGTCCCTAGCGGGATCCTTGACAATGAGCAGTTCTTC
>TRBV27|.|.|TRBJ2-5
CARRQLQETQYF
TGTGCCAGACGACAGTTGCAAGAGACCCAGTACTTC
>TRBV6-6|few|.|TRBJ2-1
CASGTTGYNEQFF
TGTGCCAGCGGGACAACCGGGTACAATGAGCAGTTCTTC
>TRBV18|.|.|TRBJ1-1
CASSPRTGEMNTEAFF
TGTGCCAGCTCACCACGAACAGGCGAGATGAACACTGAAGCTTTCTTT
>TRBV2|few|TRBD2|TRBJ2-5
CASTGLAGIETQYF
TGTGCCAGCACGGGGTTAGCGGGCATAGAGACCCAGTACTTC
>TRBV7-9|.|.|TRBJ2-7
CASSHRGGQSISYEQYF
TGTGCCAGCAGCCACCGAGGCGGGCAGTCGATCTCCTACGAGCAGTACTTC
>TRBV23-1|.|TRBD2|TRBJ2-7
CASDPLASGDHEQYF
TGCGCCAGCGATCCCTTGGCTAGCGGGGACCACGAGCAGTACTTC
>TRBV10-3|few|TRBD1|TRBJ2-1
CAISGGQNNEQFF
TGTGCCATCAGTGGGGGACAGAACAATGAGCAGTTCTTC
>TRBV29-1|.|TRBD2|TRBJ2-7
CSVSRGALVYEQYF
TGCAGCGTTTCGCGGGGGGCTCTTGTTTACGAGCAGTACTTC
>TRBV18|.|.|TRBJ2-1
CASSPPGRAAYNEQFF
TGTGCCAGCTCACCACCGGGCAGGGCGGCCTACAATGAGCAGTTCTTC
>TRBV29-1|.|.|TRBJ1-2
CSVDIRGTDYGYTF
TGCAGCGTTGACATCAGAGGAACTGACTATGGCTACACCTTC
>TRBV11-2|.|.|TRBJ2-2
CASSQTNTGELFF
TGTGCCAGCAGCCAAACGAACACCGGGGAGCTGTTTTTT
>TRBV29-1|.|TRBD1|TRBJ2-7
CSVGPRTGIYEQYF
TGCAGCGTCGGGCCCCGGACAGGGATCTACGAGCAGTACTTC
>TRBV11-2|.|TRBD1|TRBJ2-7
CASSPGQGRYEQYF
TGTGCCAGCAGCCCCGGACAGGGTCGGTACGAGCAGTACTTC
>TRBV29-1|.|TRBD1|TRBJ2-7
CSVAPGQGAYEQYF
TGCAGCGTCGCCCCCGGACAGGGGGCCTACGAGCAGTACTTC
>TRBV7-7|.|TRBD2|TRBJ2-1
CASSMGGSRYNEQFF
TGTGCTAGCAGCATGGGGGGGAGTAGGTACAATGAGCAGTTCTTC
>TRBV30|few|TRBD2|TRBJ2-1
CAWSFQRGYNEQFF
TGTGCCTGGAGTTTTCAGCGGGGATACAATGAGCAGTTCTTC
>TRBV29-1|few|.|TRBJ1-5
CSARTEINQPQHF
TGCAGCGCCCGGACAGAGATCAATCAGCCCCAGCATTTT
>TRBV28|few|TRBD1|TRBJ2-7
CASTTGTGGTYEQYF
TGTGCCAGCACTACAGGGACAGGGGGCACATACGAGCAGTACTTC
>TRBV11-2|.|.|TRBJ1-4
CASSLTQINEKLFF
TGTGCCAGCAGCTTAACACAAATTAATGAAAAACTGTTTTTT
>TRBV5-1|.|TRBD1|TRBJ2-4
CASSHAGTGGGIQYF
TGCGCCAGCAGCCATGCCGGGACAGGGGGGGGCATTCAGTACTTC
>TRBV4-1|few|.|TRBJ2-3
CASSQVGLPADTQYF
TGCGCCAGCAGCCAAGTGGGACTCCCTGCAGATACGCAGTATTTT
>TRBV5-1|few|.|TRBJ2-1
CASSPDNEQFF
TGCGCCAGCAGCCCCGACAATGAGCAGTTCTTC
>TRBV19|.|.|TRBJ2-3
CASRSGQRLTDTQYF
TGTGCCAGTAGAAGTGGCCAGCGGCTAACAGATACGCAGTATTTT
>TRBV7-9|.|.|TRBJ2-3
CASGMQVTDTQYF
TGTGCCAGCGGAATGCAGGTCACAGATACGCAGTATTTT
>TRBV29-1|.|TRBD1|TRBJ2-3
CSVDRGLTDTQYF
TGCAGCGTCGACAGGGGGCTAACAGATACGCAGTATTTT
>TRBV30|few|.|TRBJ2-1
CAWSAAGVEQFF
TGTGCCTGGAGTGCCGCAGGGGTTGAGCAGTTCTTC
>TRBV15|.|.|TRBJ2-1
CATSRVTGSGSYNEQFF
TGTGCCACCAGCAGAGTCACCGGGAGTGGATCCTACAATGAGCAGTTCTTC
>TRBV9|few|TRBD2|TRBJ2-1
CASSALAGSYNEQFF
TGTGCCAGCAGCGCATTAGCGGGATCGTACAATGAGCAGTTCTTC
>TRBV11-3|.|.|TRBJ2-1
CASSFRENEQFF
TGTGCCAGCAGCTTCCGGGAGAATGAGCAGTTCTTC
>TRBV14|few|TRBD1|TRBJ2-1
CASSHPGQAGEQFF
TGTGCCAGCAGCCATCCGGGACAGGCCGGTGAGCAGTTCTTC
>TRBV7-3|.|.|TRBJ1-1
CASSPRVGSGEAFF
TGTGCCAGCAGCCCCAGGGTGGGGTCCGGTGAAGCTTTCTTT
>TRBV5-7|.|.|TRBJ1-5
CASSFPYSNQPQHF
TGTGCCAGCAGCTTCCCCTATAGCAATCAGCCCCAGCATTTT
>TRBV30|.|TRBD2|TRBJ2-7
CAWSGLAGNYEQYF
TGTGCCTGGAGTGGGCTAGCGGGAAACTACGAGCAGTACTTC
>TRBV15|.|.|TRBJ1-1
CATSTFSTGEAFF
TGTGCCACCAGCACCTTTTCGACAGGCGAAGCTTTCTTT
>TRBV7-9|.|TRBD2|TRBJ2-7
CASSSRRGAGNEQYF
TGTGCCAGCAGCTCGAGGCGGGGGGCAGGGAACGAGCAGTACTTC
>TRBV14|.|TRBD1|TRBJ2-1
CASSQGQGARNEQFF
TGTGCCAGCAGCCAAGGACAGGGGGCGCGGAATGAGCAGTTCTTC
>TRBV7-2|.|.|TRBJ2-1
CASSSSGRTYNEQFF
TGTGCCAGCAGCTCAAGCGGAAGGACCTACAATGAGCAGTTCTTC
>TRBV21-1|.|.|TRBJ2-1
CASSKHPLADNEQFF
TGTGCCAGCAGCAAACATCCCCTAGCGGACAATGAGCAGTTCTTC